This entry lists 12 T cell receptor beta chains sequenced from one sample in a study of blood T cell repertoires in COVID-19 (dated by TCRdb to 2018 to 2020). The method behind the library was the immunoSEQ multiplex PCR assay. TCRdb's version of the immuneACCESS table is confined to in-frame rearrangements and falls short of the full clone set. An unresolved V gene accounts for under half of the shortfall where checked; the remainder is of unknown origin. This sample lists about 110,000 clones; 70% to 85% were detected once. The biggest ten clones account for around 15% of the sample. Sequencing used peripheral blood. These receptors were collected from an older woman with acute or convalescent COVID-19.

The chain couples TRBV6-5 to TRBJ1-1; TRBD1 matches 10 bases. This CDR3 is 12 amino acids long. V dropped 5 bases and J dropped 10; count of bases not matched to a gene: 4. Germline assignment: CDR1 MNHEY and CDR2 SVGAGI. The CDR3 coding sequence is TGTGCCAGCAGTCTACGACAGGGGGCAGCTTTCTTT. Amino acids: CASSLRQGAAFF.

The gene calls are TRBV24-1 and TRBJ1-2; 8 bases align to TRBD1. CDR1 and CDR2 from the germline V gene are KGHDR and SFDVKD. The length of the CDR3 is 13 residues. V lost 2 bases and J lost 8; bases outside the gene matches: 3. In nucleotides, the CDR3 is TGTGCCACCAGTGATTCCGACAGGGGCGGCTACACCTTC. Protein: CATSDSDRGGYTF.

This chain connects TRBV19 to TRBJ2-1; 10 bases match TRBD1. The CDR3 has 15 residues. After removal of 6 bases from V and 7 bases from J, the junction contained 9 bases not matched to a gene. CDR1 and CDR2 (germline): LNHDA, SQIVND (reference sequence). CDR3 in DNA: TGTGCCAGTAGCAACCGACAGGGGGCCTGGAATGAGCAGTTCTTC. This gives the protein CASSNRQGAWNEQFF. The whole variable domain, remainder taken from reference TRBV19 and TRBJ2-1, is DGGITQSPKYLFRKEGQNVTLSCEQNLNHDAMYWYRQDPGQGLRLIYYSQIVNDFQKGDIAEGYSVSREKKESFPLTVTSAQKNPTAFYLCASSNRQGAWNEQFFGPGTRLTVL.

The chain recombines TRBV7-8 with TRBJ2-3, with TRBD2 matching over 11 bases. The ends lost 5 bases at V and 3 bases at J; junction bases unmatched: 7. The CDR3 is 16 residues long. Germline V gene lookup returns CDR1 SGHVS and CDR2 FQNEAQ. The chain's CDR3 is CASSIRGTSGTDTQYF. CDR3 nucleotides: TGTGCCAGCAGCATTAGGGGGACTAGCGGAACAGATACGCAGTATTTT.

The CDR3 loop is CASSQSPGQISTQHF. CDR3 sequence (DNA): TGTGCCAGCAGCCAATCCCCCGGACAGATTTCGACCCAGCATTTT. This chain links TRBV3-1 (or the pseudogene TRBV3-2) with TRBJ1-5, with D perhaps TRBD1 (6 bases). Germline loops: CDR1 LGHDT, CDR2 YNNKEL (reference sequence). Trimming removed 2 bases from V and 11 bases from J, with 19 bases in between. The CDR3 is made up of 15 amino acids.

CDR3 sequence (DNA): TGTGCCAGCAGTTCTTCCGGGACAGGGGTCTATGGCTACACCTTC. It yields the protein CASSSSGTGVYGYTF. The rearrangement uses TRBV28 and TRBJ1-2; the match to TRBD1 covers 10 bases. The trim removed 4 bases at V and 4 bases at J, leaving 6 bases unmatched. The CDR3 has 15 residues. CDR1 is MDHEN and CDR2 is SYDVKM in the germline V gene.

J is TRBJ1-5 and V is TRBV14, with TRBD1 matching 9 bases. CDR3 length: 15 amino acids. V lost 4 bases and J lost 4; bases outside the gene matches: 5. The V gene's germline CDR1 is SGHDN and CDR2 FVKESK. The chain's CDR3 is CASSPGTGRNQPQHF. The CDR3 DNA reads TGTGCCAGCAGCCCCGGGACAGGGCGAAATCAGCCCCAGCATTTT.

The chain recombines TRBV3-1 (or the pseudogene TRBV3-2) with TRBJ1-2, with a tentative D call TRBD1 (5 bases). Germline V lookup: CDR1 LGHDT, CDR2 YNNKEL (reference sequence). This CDR3 spans 14 amino acids. V lost 4 bases and J lost 5, with 14 bases in between. CDR3: CASSRGNFGYGYTF. The CDR3 nucleotides read TGTGCCAGCAGCCGGGGCAACTTTGGGTATGGCTACACCTTC.

There are a few counts of this clone. This chain uses TRBV9 with TRBJ1-2; D gene uncertain. V gave up 0 bases and J gave up 4 bases, with 10 bases separating them. The germline V gene encodes CDR1 SGDLS and CDR2 YYNGEE. The CDR3 consists of 14 residues. For the CDR3, the DNA is TGTGCCAGCAGCGTAGCTGAGGGTGCCTATGGCTACACCTTC. Translation gives CASSVAEGAYGYTF.

On this clone: An end of the junction does not agree with germline; a read error may underlie this. This chain connects TRBV18 to TRBJ1-2, with TRBD1 as a possible D gene (5 bases). Germline assignment: CDR1 KGHSH and CDR2 LQKENI. The CDR3 spans 12 residues. CDR3 region: CVSSPDSYGYTF. For the CDR3, the DNA is TGTGTCAGCTCACCAGACAGCTATGGCTACACCTTC.

The chain carries TRBV18 and TRBJ2-2, with D unresolved. V lost 0 bases, J lost 6 bases, and 5 bases lay in between. CDR1 is KGHSH and CDR2 is LQKENI in the germline V gene. The CDR3 is 13 residues long. The CDR3 spells CASSPPLPGELFF. CDR3 DNA sequence: TGTGCCAGCTCACCACCTCTCCCCGGGGAGCTGTTTTTT.

This chain uses TRBV28 with TRBJ2-7; the D gene is possibly TRBD2 (6 bases). V was shortened by 5 bases and J by 3 bases, with 8 bases between the two germline ends. Germline loops: CDR1 MDHEN, CDR2 SYDVKM. CDR3 size: 12 residues. CDR3 sequence (DNA): TGTGCCAGCAGTAAAGCGGGCTACGAGCAGTACTTC. Its translation is CASSKAGYEQYF.